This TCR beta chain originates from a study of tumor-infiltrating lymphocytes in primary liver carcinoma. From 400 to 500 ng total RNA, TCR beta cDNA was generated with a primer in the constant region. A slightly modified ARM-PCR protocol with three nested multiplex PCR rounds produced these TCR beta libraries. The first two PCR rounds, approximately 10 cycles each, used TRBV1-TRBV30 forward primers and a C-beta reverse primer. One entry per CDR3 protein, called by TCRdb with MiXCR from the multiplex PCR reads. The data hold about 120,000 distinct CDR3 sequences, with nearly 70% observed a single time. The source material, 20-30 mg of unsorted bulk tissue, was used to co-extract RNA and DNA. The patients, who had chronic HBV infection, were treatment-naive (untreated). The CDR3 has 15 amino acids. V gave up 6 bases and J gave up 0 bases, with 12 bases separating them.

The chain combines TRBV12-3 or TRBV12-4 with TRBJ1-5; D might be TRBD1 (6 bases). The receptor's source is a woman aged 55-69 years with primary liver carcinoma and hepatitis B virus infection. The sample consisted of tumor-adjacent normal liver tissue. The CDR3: CASSGGLYSNQPQHF. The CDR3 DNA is TGTGCCAGCAGCGGGGGCCTTTATAGCAATCAGCCCCAGCATTTT.